A single sample is the source of the 10 T cell receptor beta chains below, sequenced in a study of regulatory T cells in long-lasting Graves disease. Construction of TCR beta libraries relied on iRepertoire HTBI primers and on Arm-PCR targeting CDR3 regions. TCRdb used MiXCR to reprocess the multiplex PCR reads, holding one entry per CDR3 protein. Seen here are about 430,000 distinct CDR3 sequences, over 12% observed once, and the top ten hold over 7%. Time point defined: newly diagnosed GD, antithyroid drugs for less than 3 months. RNA extracted from PBMCs served as the sequencing template. The same data also went into a second study, on T cells in Graves' hyperthyroidism and ophthalmopathy.

The specimen comprised peripheral blood mononuclear cells (PBMCs), sampled at new diagnosis, from a patient treated with antithyroid drugs. These TCRs come from a woman in her 40s with Graves disease.

The sample holds a few counts of this clonotype. V usage is TRBV27 and J usage is TRBJ2-7, with D perhaps TRBD2 (6 bases). Germline V gives CDR1 MNHEY, CDR2 SMNVEV (reference sequence). The germline V and J ends were trimmed by 2 bases and 2 bases, with 10 bases remaining between them. CDR3 length: 14 residues. The CDR3 DNA follows: TGTGCCAGCAGTTTAGGAGGGATGCCCTACGAGCAGTACTTC. It yields the protein CASSLGGMPYEQYF.

This clonotype was observed many times. The rearrangement joins TRBV28 to TRBJ2-2; D gene unclear. CDR1 MDHEN and CDR2 SYDVKM come from the germline V gene. Trimming removed 7 bases at V and 7 bases at J, with 13 bases between. The CDR3 sequence is 13 residues long. The CDR3 protein is CASNWGYGGELFF. The CDR3 coding sequence is TGTGCCAGCAACTGGGGATATGGCGGGGAGCTGTTTTTT.

This clonotype was observed at least ten times. The chain couples TRBV30 to TRBJ2-5, with D tentatively TRBD2 (5 bases). The V end was cut by 5 bases, the J end by 4 bases, with 11 bases between. In germline, CDR1 is GTSNPN, CDR2 SVGIG (reference sequence). This CDR3 has 12 amino acids. The chain's CDR3 is CAWGESGETQYF. CDR3 coding DNA: TGTGCCTGGGGGGAGAGCGGAGAGACCCAGTACTTC.

Note on this clonotype: A far larger clone is just one base off, so this is likely a read error. CDR3 nucleotide sequence: TGTGCCGGCAGCATGAGCACAGATACGCAGTATTTT. It is translated as CAGSMSTDTQYF. The chain employs TRBV2 and TRBJ2-3; unclear D gene. Germline CDR1 and CDR2: SNHLY and FYNNEI. This CDR3 is built from 12 residues. The full variable domain, its missing parts supplied by reference TRBV2 and TRBJ2-3, is EPEVTQTPSHQVTQMGQEVILRCVPISNHLYFYWYRQILGQKVEFLVSFYNNEISEKSEIFDDQFSVERPDGSNFTLKIRSTKLEDSAMYFCAGSMSTDTQYFGPGTRLTVL.

This clonotype was observed at least ten times. This rearrangement joins TRBV30 to TRBJ2-5; possibly TRBD1 or TRBD2 for D (5 bases each). The CDR3 is 15 residues long. Trimming left V 1 base short and J 3 bases short, with 15 bases between. The germline CDR1 and CDR2 sequences are GTSNPN and SVGIG (reference sequence). The CDR3 sequence: CAWSELGRDEETQYF. The DNA of the CDR3 is TGTGCCTGGAGTGAATTAGGCAGGGACGAAGAGACCCAGTACTTC.

This clonotype was counted ten times or more. This chain uses TRBV5-4 with TRBJ2-2; D unresolved. The CDR3 sequence is 15 residues long. The germline V gene has CDR1 SGHNT and CDR2 YYREEE (reference sequence). Trimming left V 0 bases short and J 1 base short, with 7 bases between. CDR3: CASSLGWQNTGELFF. The CDR3 DNA reads as TGTGCCAGCAGCTTGGGATGGCAGAACACCGGGGAGCTGTTTTTT.

The rearrangement links TRBV7-8 to TRBJ2-5; D is unresolved. Germline CDR1 reads SGHVS; CDR2 reads FQNEAQ. The CDR3 length is 12 residues. With 3 bases removed from V and 7 bases from J, the gap between germline ends came to 9 bases. Here the CDR3 DNA reads TGTGCCAGCAGCTTTAGCCGAGGGACCCAGTACTTC. Amino acid sequence: CASSFSRGTQYF.

The CDR3 loop is CASSQVGTGGSPLHF. The CDR3, as DNA: TGTGCCAGCAGCCAAGTAGGGACTGGCGGGTCACCCCTCCACTTT. The chain carries TRBV3-1 and TRBJ1-6; tentative D call: TRBD1 (5 bases). Germline V lookup: CDR1 LGHDT, CDR2 YNNKEL (reference sequence). CDR3 length equals 15 residues. With 1 base removed from V and 10 bases from J, the gap between germline ends came to 14 bases.

This clonotype was observed at least ten times. This chain connects TRBV7-2 to TRBJ1-2, with D perhaps matching TRBD1 (6 bases). There are 14 residues in the CDR3. The germline CDR1 and CDR2 sequences are SGHTA and FQGNSA. Trimming removed 3 bases from V and 3 bases from J, with 11 bases in between. The CDR3 sequence: CASSFQQGHYGYTF. CDR3 nucleotide sequence: TGTGCCAGCAGCTTTCAACAGGGACACTATGGCTACACCTTC.

This sequence joins TRBV16 and TRBJ2-1; perhaps TRBD2 as D (5 bases). Germline CDR1 reads KGHSY; CDR2 reads FQNENV. V was cut by 0 bases and J by 8 bases, with 8 bases left in between. The CDR3 runs to 13 residues. CDR3 sequence reads: CASSQSGRDEQFF. The CDR3 DNA follows: TGTGCCAGCAGCCAATCAGGGCGGGATGAGCAGTTCTTC. Looking up the rest from reference TRBV16 and TRBJ2-1 gives the full variable domain: GEEVAQTPKHLVRGEGQKAKLYCAPIKGHSYVFWYQQVLKNEFKFLISFQNENVFDETGMPKERFSAKCLPNSPCSLEIQATKLEDSAVYFCASSQSGRDEQFFGPGTRLTVL.